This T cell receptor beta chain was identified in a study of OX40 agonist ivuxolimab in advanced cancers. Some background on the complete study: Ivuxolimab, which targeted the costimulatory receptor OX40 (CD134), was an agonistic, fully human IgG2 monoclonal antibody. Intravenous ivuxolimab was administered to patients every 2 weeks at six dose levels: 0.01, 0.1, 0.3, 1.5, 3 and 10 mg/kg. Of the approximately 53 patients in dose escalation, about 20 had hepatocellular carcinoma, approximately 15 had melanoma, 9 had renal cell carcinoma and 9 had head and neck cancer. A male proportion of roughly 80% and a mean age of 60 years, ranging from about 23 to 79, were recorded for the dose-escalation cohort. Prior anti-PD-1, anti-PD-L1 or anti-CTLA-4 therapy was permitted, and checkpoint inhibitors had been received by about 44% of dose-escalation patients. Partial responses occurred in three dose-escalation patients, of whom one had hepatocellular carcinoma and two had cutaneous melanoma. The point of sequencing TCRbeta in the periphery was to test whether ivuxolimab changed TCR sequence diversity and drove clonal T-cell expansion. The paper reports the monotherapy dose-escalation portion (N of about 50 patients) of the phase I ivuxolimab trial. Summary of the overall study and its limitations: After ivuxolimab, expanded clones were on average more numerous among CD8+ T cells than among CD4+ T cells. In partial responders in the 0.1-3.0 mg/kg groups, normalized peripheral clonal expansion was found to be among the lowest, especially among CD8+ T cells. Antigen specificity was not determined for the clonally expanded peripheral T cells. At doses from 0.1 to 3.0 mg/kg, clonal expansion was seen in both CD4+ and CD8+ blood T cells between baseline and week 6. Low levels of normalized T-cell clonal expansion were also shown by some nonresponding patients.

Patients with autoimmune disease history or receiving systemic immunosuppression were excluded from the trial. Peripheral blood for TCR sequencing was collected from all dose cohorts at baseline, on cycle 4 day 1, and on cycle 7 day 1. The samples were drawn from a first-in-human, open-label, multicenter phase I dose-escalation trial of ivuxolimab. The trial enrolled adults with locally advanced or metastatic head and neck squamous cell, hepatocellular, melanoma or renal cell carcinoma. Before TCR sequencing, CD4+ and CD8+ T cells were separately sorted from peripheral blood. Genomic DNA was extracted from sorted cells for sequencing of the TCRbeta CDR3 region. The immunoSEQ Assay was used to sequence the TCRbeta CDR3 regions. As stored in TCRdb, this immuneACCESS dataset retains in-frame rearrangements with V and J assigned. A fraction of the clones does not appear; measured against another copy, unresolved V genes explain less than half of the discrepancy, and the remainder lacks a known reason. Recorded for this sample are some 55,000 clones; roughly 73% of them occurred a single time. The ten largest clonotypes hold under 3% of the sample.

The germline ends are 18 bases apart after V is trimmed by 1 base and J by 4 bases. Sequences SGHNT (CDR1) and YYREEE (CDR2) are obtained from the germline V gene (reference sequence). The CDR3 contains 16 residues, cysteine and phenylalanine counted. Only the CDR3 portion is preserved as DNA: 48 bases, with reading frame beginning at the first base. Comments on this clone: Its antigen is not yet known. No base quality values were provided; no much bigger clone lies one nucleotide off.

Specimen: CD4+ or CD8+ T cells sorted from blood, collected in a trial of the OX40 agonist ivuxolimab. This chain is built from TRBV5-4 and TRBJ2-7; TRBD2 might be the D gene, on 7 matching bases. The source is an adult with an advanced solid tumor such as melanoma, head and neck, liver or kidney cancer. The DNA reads TGTGCCAGCAGCTTGAGGGGGGGACAAAAGAATTACGAGCAGTACTTC. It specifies CASSLRGGQKNYEQYF.